These T cell receptor beta chains were read from a single sample in a study of blood T cells in healthy people across ages. Each CDR3 protein is one row after TCRdb ran MiXCR on the 5' RACE reads. The sample has hundreds of thousands of distinct CDR3 sequences; about three fifths are singletons. Sequencing was carried out using blood. These receptors were taken from a man younger than 40 in good health. CDR3s leave out the opening cysteine and the closing phenylalanine or tryptophan. Each record gives: J gene, CDR3 length, V gene, CDR3 protein.

TRBJ2-7 | 13 | TRBV6-5 | ASSYGTGSTYEQY
TRBJ1-1 | 11 | TRBV10-3 | AIRGQGNTEAF
TRBJ2-5 | 11 | TRBV6-5 | ASSTGTLETQY
TRBJ2-7 | 13 | TRBV19 | ASSQTRTDTYEQY
TRBJ2-7 | 11 | TRBV20-1 | SARGLAPYEQY
TRBJ2-1 | 12 | TRBV9 | ASSALSSYNEQF
TRBJ2-5 | 11 | TRBV20-1 | SARDGPLKTQY
TRBJ1-2 | 10 | TRBV6-2/TRBV6-3 | ASTETQFGYT
TRBJ2-3 | 13 | TRBV9 | ASSVEGRPTDTQY
TRBJ2-5 | 12 | TRBV13 | ASSTRDFQETQY
TRBJ2-5 | 13 | TRBV12-3/TRBV12-4 | ASTVNPRAGETQY
TRBJ2-3 | 14 | TRBV27 | ASKLNPGVVIDTQY
TRBJ2-7 | 17 | TRBV27 | ASSPMKASGAQTRYEQY
TRBJ2-4 | 13 | TRBV6-1 | ASSSTGGAGNIQY
TRBJ1-6 | 14 | TRBV7-2 | ASSLVVSSYNSPLH
TRBJ2-6 | 15 | TRBV4-1 | ASSRVPTGSGANVLT
TRBJ2-4 | 12 | TRBV12-3/TRBV12-4 | ASSFGTAKNIQY
TRBJ2-3 | 11 | TRBV24-1 | ATSETETDTQY
TRBJ2-2 | 12 | TRBV10-3 | AISDPANTGELF
TRBJ1-5 | 12 | TRBV29-1 | SAAQGGSNQPQH
TRBJ2-7 | 13 | TRBV20-1 | SARDLGQSSYEQY
TRBJ2-3 | 13 | TRBV28 | ASSLTGGPADTQY
TRBJ2-3 | 12 | TRBV28 | AIRRQGARDTQY
TRBJ2-1 | 12 | TRBV29-1 | SVESSGGYNEQF
TRBJ2-4 | 14 | TRBV9 | ASSVEALAGSNIQY
TRBJ2-7 | 13 | TRBV28 | ASSLGGDRAHEQY
TRBJ2-7 | 17 | TRBV10-3 | AISESLISSGRPTYEQY
. | 10 | TRBV6-1 | ASSEVEYEQY
TRBJ2-7 | 12 | TRBV6-5 | ASSYSRTSYEQY
TRBJ2-5 | 10 | TRBV2 | ASFLASETQY
TRBJ2-1 | 14 | TRBV7-8 | ASSPGRGWAAMQQF
TRBJ1-5 | 12 | TRBV15 | ATSSRGDYQPQH
TRBJ2-1 | 8 | TRBV28 | ASSETEQF
TRBJ1-2 | 15 | TRBV6-5 | ASSYSGRQGASYGYT
TRBJ1-5 | 13 | TRBV5-5 | ASSLTGPLSQPQH
TRBJ1-2 | 14 | TRBV18 | ASSPFGTLRAGGYT
TRBJ2-1 | 12 | TRBV2 | ASLSGTANNEQF
TRBJ1-4 | 12 | TRBV7-2 | ASSGGLRNEKLF
TRBJ2-5 | 13 | TRBV28 | ASRGLQYGQETQY
TRBJ2-7 | 11 | TRBV28 | ASLGTGPSEQY
TRBJ2-7 | 10 | TRBV3-1 | ASSQESLEQY
TRBJ2-5 | 12 | TRBV2 | ASSASAMQETQY
. | 13 | TRBV4-3 | ASSQDLGGRETQY
TRBJ2-1 | 13 | TRBV6-5 | ASSYGGTGTSEQF